This note documents a single T cell receptor (beta chain) sequence. Its antigen is currently unknown. PCR involved 60 Vbeta and 13 Jbeta primers. Profiled with immunoSEQ multiplex PCR; TCRdb holds only in-frame clones, not every one. The sample totals about 130,000 clones. This specimen belongs to a study of cytomegalovirus exposure and HLA in healthy donors. Study-wide results and caveats: Later, an analysis found that common viral pathogens appeared to be linked with several of the most significant clusters.

The length of the CDR3 is 16 residues. Looked up from germline, CDR1 is SGHRS and CDR2 is YFSETQ. Sequencing was performed on PBMCs. This clonotype originated in a man aged 25 to 40 in good health and CMV-seronegative. The genes are TRBV5-1 and TRBJ2-5; 8 positions agree with TRBD2. The tail of the sequence fits TRBJ2-7 better, so the J call may be wrong. In nucleotides, the CDR3 is TGCGCCAGCAGCCCTGTAGGGTCCCGGGAGGGCCGCGAGCAGTACTTC. Amino acid sequence: CASSPVGSREGREQYF.